The clone carrying this TCR beta chain was seen more than once but under ten times. Its antigen is unidentified. This sample was included in a study of cytomegalovirus exposure and HLA in healthy donors. Overall study findings and caveats: Cytomegalovirus-associated status was assigned to about 170 TCR beta chains. The later analysis indicated that the majority of CMV-associated TCR beta chains appeared HLA-restricted.

Amplification used 60 Vbeta primers and 13 Jbeta primers. The protocol was immunoSEQ multiplex PCR, while the TCRdb copy is restricted to in-frame clones and leaves out a portion. This sample carries more than 150,000 clones, over 60% of them seen once, and the ten largest clones take over 12%. Trimming cost V 7 bases and J 5 bases; bases outside gene matches: 8. Looked up from germline, CDR1 is MDHEN and CDR2 is SYDVKM. The CDR3 spans 14 residues. The specimen was PBMCs. The genes are TRBV28 and TRBJ1-2, with 9 bases identical to TRBD1. The TCR comes from a man in his fifties in good health and CMV-seropositive. CDR3 nucleotide sequence: TGTGCCAGCAAAGTGGGGACAGGGTGGTATGGCTACACCTTC. It encodes CASKVGTGWYGYTF.